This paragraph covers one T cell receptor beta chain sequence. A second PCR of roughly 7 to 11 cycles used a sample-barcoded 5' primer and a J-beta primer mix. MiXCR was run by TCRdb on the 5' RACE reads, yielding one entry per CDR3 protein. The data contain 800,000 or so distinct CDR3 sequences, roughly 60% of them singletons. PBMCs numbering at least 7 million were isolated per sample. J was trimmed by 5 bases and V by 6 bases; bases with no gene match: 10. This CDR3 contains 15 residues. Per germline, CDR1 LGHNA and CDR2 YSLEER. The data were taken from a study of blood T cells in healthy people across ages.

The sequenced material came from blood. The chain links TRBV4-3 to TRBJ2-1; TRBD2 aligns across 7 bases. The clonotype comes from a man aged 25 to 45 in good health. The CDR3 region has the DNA TGCGCCAGCAGTCGGGGGAGGGGCAGAGACAATGAGCAGTTCTTC. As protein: CASSRGRGRDNEQFF.